Below are 32 T cell receptor beta chains sequenced from a single sample in a study of technical replicates of blood from a handful of donors. Assay: immunoSEQ multiplex PCR; the TCRdb copy retains only in-frame clones and omits some. The top ten hold about 0.27% of the sample, which has about 75,000 clones, about 97% seen once. Sequenced sample: T cells isolated from PBMCs. These TCRs come from a human donor in good health.

CDR3 nucleotide sequence: TGTGCCAGCAGCTTAGGGCAGTGGGGGGGCCACACAGATACGCAGTATTTT. Protein: CASSLGQWGGHTDTQYF. This chain connects TRBV11-3 to TRBJ2-3; the D gene is possibly TRBD2 (7 bases). Germline V gene sequence: CDR1 SGHNT, CDR2 YENEEA. The V gene lost 1 base and the J gene lost 2 bases, with 16 bases spanning the gap. This CDR3 region has 17 residues.

The chain recombines TRBV28 with TRBJ2-1; 7 bases match TRBD2. CDR1 is MDHEN, CDR2 SYDVKM, per germline. J lost 10 bases, V lost 8 bases, and 14 bases had no gene match. The CDR3 is 14 amino acids. In DNA form, the CDR3 reads TGTGCCAGCCTTATCGCTAGCGGTAGAGGCGAGCAGTTCTTC. Residues: CASLIASGRGEQFF.

This sequence joins TRBV6-6 and TRBJ2-2; the match to TRBD2 covers 10 bases. This CDR3 is built from 15 residues. Germline-derived CDR1 and CDR2 are MNHNY and SVGAGI (reference sequence). V lost 7 bases to trimming and J lost 4 bases; unmatched junction nucleotides: 6. The DNA of the CDR3 is TGTGCCAGCAACAGGAGCGGGAGGGGCACCGGGGAGCTGTTTTTT. The encoded protein is CASNRSGRGTGELFF.

The genes are TRBV30 and TRBJ2-4; TRBD2 is a possible D gene (6 bases). The germline V gene encodes CDR1 GTSNPN and CDR2 SVGIG (reference sequence). Trimming removed 1 base from V and 8 bases from J, with 12 bases in between. There are 13 residues in the CDR3. The CDR3 is CAWSGDSGDIQYF. The CDR3 nucleotides read TGTGCCTGGAGTGGGGACTCTGGGGACATTCAGTACTTC.

The chain couples TRBV30 to TRBJ2-1; weak D call: TRBD2 (6 bases). Trimming took 4 bases from V and 4 from J, leaving 14 bases between them. Germline CDR1 GTSNPN, CDR2 SVGIG (reference sequence). The CDR3 is 14 residues long. CDR3 residues: CAWIQDYTYNEQFF. For the CDR3, the DNA is TGTGCCTGGATCCAGGACTATACATACAATGAGCAGTTCTTC.

The count of this clone is one. The chain recombines TRBV11-2 with TRBJ1-1; 9 nucleotides agree with TRBD1. Germline V gene lookup returns CDR1 SGHAT and CDR2 FQNNGV. There are 16 residues in the CDR3. The junction had 9 bases not matched to a gene; V was cut back by 5 bases and J by 2 bases. The CDR3: CASSPRPGQGNTEAFF. Here the CDR3 DNA reads TGTGCCAGCAGCCCAAGACCGGGACAGGGTAACACTGAAGCTTTCTTT.

This rearrangement joins TRBV30 to TRBJ2-7; 9 nucleotides line up with TRBD1. With 4 bases clipped from V and 9 bases from J, the junction kept 7 bases outside the gene matches. This CDR3 is built from 12 residues. Germline V lookup: CDR1 GTSNPN, CDR2 SVGIG (reference sequence). The CDR3 sequence: CAWMPGTGWQYF. The CDR3 DNA reads TGTGCCTGGATGCCCGGGACAGGGTGGCAGTACTTC.

The CDR3 is CASISWRSHVMETQYF. CDR3 DNA sequence: TGTGCCAGCATAAGTTGGAGGTCCCACGTTATGGAGACCCAGTACTTC. The gene calls are TRBV2 and TRBJ2-5; perhaps TRBD2 as D (5 bases). V lost 7 bases and J lost 5, with 23 bases in between. Looked up from germline, CDR1 is SNHLY and CDR2 is FYNNEI. The CDR3 totals 16 residues.

V is TRBV6-1 and J is TRBJ2-3; D unresolved. CDR3 length: 14 residues. V was cut by 11 bases and J by 0 bases, with 15 bases left in between. In germline, CDR1 is MNHNS, CDR2 SASEGT. The CDR3 loop is CAGSSSWSTDTQYF. CDR3 in DNA: TGTGCCGGCTCCTCTTCCTGGAGCACAGATACGCAGTATTTT.

This chain links TRBV18 with TRBJ1-5; 11 positions match TRBD1. The CDR3 totals 16 residues. With V trimmed by 5 bases and J by 2 bases, 5 bases remained unmatched. Germline V lookup: CDR1 KGHSH, CDR2 LQKENI. The CDR3 bases are TGTGCCAGCTCAGGACAGGGGGCAGGAGGCAATCAGCCCCAGCATTTT. Amino acid sequence: CASSGQGAGGNQPQHF.

The rearrangement joins TRBV29-1 to TRBJ2-7, with 7 bases identical to TRBD2. The CDR3 contains 12 residues. Germline assignment: CDR1 SQVTM and CDR2 ANQGSEA. V trimming: 7 bases; J trimming: 4 bases; junction bases outside the gene matches: 7. CDR3 nucleotides: TGCAGCGCCTGGACTAGAAAATACGAGCAGTACTTC. It codes for CSAWTRKYEQYF.

The V gene is TRBV4-2, the J gene TRBJ2-1, with a possible D match to TRBD2 (6 bases). This CDR3 is built from 16 residues. The V end was cut by 2 bases, the J end by 3 bases, with 14 bases between. The V gene's germline CDR1 is LGHNA and CDR2 YNFKEQ. The CDR3 loop is CASSQLGRDLYNEQFF. In nucleotides, the CDR3 is TGTGCCAGCAGCCAACTAGGGCGGGATCTCTACAATGAGCAGTTCTTC.

This rearrangement joins TRBV28 to TRBJ2-1; perhaps TRBD1 as D (6 bases). The CDR3 totals 15 residues. Trimming removed 10 bases at V and 6 bases at J, with 22 bases between. The germline CDR1 and CDR2 sequences are MDHEN and SYDVKM. The CDR3 sequence: CAIGGVWGSLNEQFF. In nucleotides, the CDR3 is TGTGCCATAGGGGGTGTGTGGGGGTCCCTCAATGAGCAGTTCTTC.

The rearrangement joins TRBV5-6 to TRBJ2-1, with D possibly being TRBD1 (6 bases). The CDR3 runs 17 residues. CDR1 is SGHDT and CDR2 is YYEEEE in the germline V gene. V was pared by 5 bases and J by 4 bases, with 22 bases between. The CDR3 spells CASSIEPNREGYNEQFF. In DNA form, the CDR3 reads TGTGCCAGCAGTATCGAACCTAACAGGGAAGGGTACAATGAGCAGTTCTTC.

V gene TRBV7-2 combines with J gene TRBJ1-1; D uncertain. This CDR3 spans 12 amino acids. Trimming cost V 3 bases and J 5 bases, with 7 bases left between them. CDR1 SGHTA and CDR2 FQGNSA come from the germline V gene. The CDR3 DNA reads TGTGCCAGCAGCTTCGGGGTAACTGAAGCTTTCTTT. Amino acid sequence: CASSFGVTEAFF.

This chain joins TRBV7-6 and TRBJ2-5; TRBD2 matches 11 bases. The J segment lost 5 bases and the V segment lost 4 bases, leaving 9 bases of the junction unmatched. Germline CDR1 and CDR2: SGHVS and FNYEAQ. CDR3 length equals 16 residues. CDR3 residues: CASSSLSGRASETQYF. Written as DNA, the CDR3 is TGTGCCAGCAGCTCACTTAGCGGGAGGGCCTCCGAGACCCAGTACTTC.

This chain connects TRBV7-9 to TRBJ1-2; D is unclear. Deletions cut 4 bases from V and 10 bases from J, with 4 bases between. CDR3 size: 9 residues. Germline V gene data show CDR1 as SEHNR and CDR2 as FQNEAQ (reference sequence). CDR3 in amino acids: CASSSDYTF. The CDR3 DNA sequence: TGTGCCAGCAGCTCAGACTACACCTTC.

The rearrangement joins TRBV27 to TRBJ2-7; 10 bases match TRBD2. Germline trimming cut 6 bases from V and 4 bases from J; bases unmatched to any gene: 6. The CDR3 is made up of 14 amino acids. The V gene's germline CDR1 is MNHEY and CDR2 SMNVEV (reference sequence). The CDR3 reads CASSSAGGPYEQYF. The DNA for the CDR3 is TGTGCCAGCAGCTCAGCGGGAGGGCCTTACGAGCAGTACTTC.

V gene TRBV2 combines with J gene TRBJ2-3; 9 bases fit TRBD1. V was clipped by 8 bases and J by 4 bases; unmatched bases: 4. Germline V gene data show CDR1 as SNHLY and CDR2 as FYNNEI. The CDR3 loop spans 13 amino acids. CDR3 sequence (DNA): TGTGCCAGCGGGACAGGGAGGGCAGATACGCAGTATTTT. Amino acid sequence: CASGTGRADTQYF. Drawing the rest from reference TRBV2 and TRBJ2-3, the complete variable domain is EPEVTQTPSHQVTQMGQEVILRCVPISNHLYFYWYRQILGQKVEFLVSFYNNEISEKSEIFDDQFSVERPDGSNFTLKIRSTKLEDSAMYFCASGTGRADTQYFGPGTRLTVL.

The chain uses TRBV4-2 and TRBJ2-3, with 8 bases fitting TRBD1. Germline values: CDR1 LGHNA, CDR2 YNFKEQ. The V gene end was trimmed by 0 bases and the J gene end by 8 bases; junction bases not matched to a gene: 10. CDR3 length: 16 residues. As DNA, the CDR3 is TGTGCCAGCAGCCAAGACACTGGGACAGGAGGTGCTACGCAGTATTTT. Residues: CASSQDTGTGGATQYF.

Written as DNA, the CDR3 is TGTGCCAGCAGCGACAGGGGTCCACGAGGCTACACCTTC. Encoded protein: CASSDRGPRGYTF. The chain recombines TRBV6-5 with TRBJ1-2, with 8 bases matching TRBD1. Trimming cost V 6 bases and J 8 bases; bases outside gene matches: 8. The CDR3 spans 13 residues. The germline V gene has CDR1 MNHEY and CDR2 SVGAGI.

This clone was seen only once. V is TRBV28 and J is TRBJ1-2, with TRBD1 matching 8 bases. The CDR3 spans 14 residues. Germline V gives CDR1 MDHEN, CDR2 SYDVKM. Trimming at V came to 8 bases and at J to 7 bases, leaving 12 bases not matched to a gene. CDR3 sequence (DNA): TGTGCCAGCGGAACTGGACAGGGCTTGTCTGGCTACACCTTC. Translation: CASGTGQGLSGYTF.

The genes are TRBV4-3 and TRBJ1-2; TRBD1 is a possible D gene (5 bases). Germline-derived CDR1 and CDR2 are LGHNA and YSLEER. The CDR3 runs 17 residues. V was pared by 0 bases and J by 1 base, with 15 bases between. The CDR3 DNA sequence: TGCGCCAGCAGCCAAGAGGTGGCGGGGGTGGGTAACTATGGCTACACCTTC. Protein: CASSQEVAGVGNYGYTF.

The chain carries TRBV7-6 and TRBJ2-2; TRBD1 aligns across 7 bases. The CDR3 is 13 amino acids. The germline V gene has CDR1 SGHVS and CDR2 FNYEAQ. After removal of 6 bases from V and 7 bases from J, the junction contained 5 bases not matched to a gene. The CDR3 sequence: CASSHRGVGELFF. The DNA for the CDR3 is TGTGCCAGCAGTCACAGGGGAGTCGGGGAGCTGTTTTTT.

The chain carries TRBV19 and TRBJ2-7, with D possibly matching TRBD1 (6 bases). Germline-derived CDR1 and CDR2 are LNHDA and SQIVND (reference sequence). Trimming removed 6 bases from V and 4 bases from J, with 16 bases in between. The CDR3 sequence is 14 residues long. CDR3 coding DNA: TGTGCCAGTAGCCCCCGGCAGGGGATATACGAGCAGTACTTC. It yields the protein CASSPRQGIYEQYF.

V usage is TRBV4-1 and J usage is TRBJ1-5; 9 bases agree with TRBD1. Germline V gene data show CDR1 as MGHRA and CDR2 as YSYEKL. Trimming cost V 2 bases and J 5 bases; bases outside gene matches: 10. The CDR3 consists of 17 residues. The CDR3 spells CASSQPTGTGKDQPQHF. The CDR3 DNA is TGCGCCAGCAGCCAACCGACTGGGACAGGGAAAGATCAGCCCCAGCATTTT.

This chain links TRBV4-3 with TRBJ1-6; 8 bases align to TRBD1. The V and J ends lost 0 bases and 10 bases, in that order; junction bases with no gene match: 8. Germline CDR1 reads LGHNA; CDR2 reads YSLEER. This CDR3 spans 16 amino acids. CDR3 DNA: TGCGCCAGCAGCCAAGAAAACTGGACAGGGACCTCACCCCTCCACTTT. It specifies CASSQENWTGTSPLHF.

This chain uses TRBV7-9 with TRBJ2-1; TRBD1 agrees at 10 bases. The V and J ends lost 10 bases and 6 bases, in that order; junction bases with no gene match: 18. Germline loops: CDR1 SEHNR, CDR2 FQNEAQ (reference sequence). The length of the CDR3 is 17 residues. CDR3 sequence: CANTNRNRDRGGNEQFF. The CDR3 coding sequence is TGTGCCAACACAAACCGGAACCGGGACAGGGGAGGCAATGAGCAGTTCTTC.

The chain combines TRBV6-1 with TRBJ1-2, with 8 bases fitting TRBD1. J lost 5 bases, V lost 4 bases, and 6 bases had no gene match. The CDR3 has 14 amino acids. Germline V gene lookup returns CDR1 MNHNS and CDR2 SASEGT. CDR3 in DNA: TGTGCCAGCAGTGTCGTACAGGGGGGGTATGGCTACACCTTC. Protein: CASSVVQGGYGYTF.

The gene calls are TRBV11-2 and TRBJ1-2; no reliable D call. The germline gives CDR1 SGHAT, CDR2 FQNNGV. The CDR3 is made up of 12 amino acids. V was cut by 3 bases and J by 7 bases, with 9 bases left in between. CDR3 nucleotides: TGTGCCAGCAGCTTTACAACTACTGGCTACACCTTC. It yields the protein CASSFTTTGYTF.

The chain employs TRBV11-3 and TRBJ2-3; 7 nucleotides align to TRBD2. The V gene's germline CDR1 is SGHNT and CDR2 YENEEA. The V gene end was trimmed by 2 bases and the J gene end by 1 base; junction bases not matched to a gene: 6. The CDR3 spans 16 residues. The CDR3 loop reads CASSLYGLEGTDTQYF. In nucleotides, the CDR3 is TGTGCCAGCAGCTTATATGGACTAGAGGGCACAGATACGCAGTATTTT.

The chain employs TRBV7-2 and TRBJ1-5; D call uncertain. CDR3 length: 15 amino acids. Per the germline V gene, CDR1 is SGHTA and CDR2 is FQGNSA. Trimming took off 1 base at V and 3 bases at J, with 10 bases between the two ends. The CDR3 DNA reads as TGTGCCAGCAGCTTAGAGGGAGGAGACAATCAGCCCCAGCATTTT. It specifies CASSLEGGDNQPQHF.